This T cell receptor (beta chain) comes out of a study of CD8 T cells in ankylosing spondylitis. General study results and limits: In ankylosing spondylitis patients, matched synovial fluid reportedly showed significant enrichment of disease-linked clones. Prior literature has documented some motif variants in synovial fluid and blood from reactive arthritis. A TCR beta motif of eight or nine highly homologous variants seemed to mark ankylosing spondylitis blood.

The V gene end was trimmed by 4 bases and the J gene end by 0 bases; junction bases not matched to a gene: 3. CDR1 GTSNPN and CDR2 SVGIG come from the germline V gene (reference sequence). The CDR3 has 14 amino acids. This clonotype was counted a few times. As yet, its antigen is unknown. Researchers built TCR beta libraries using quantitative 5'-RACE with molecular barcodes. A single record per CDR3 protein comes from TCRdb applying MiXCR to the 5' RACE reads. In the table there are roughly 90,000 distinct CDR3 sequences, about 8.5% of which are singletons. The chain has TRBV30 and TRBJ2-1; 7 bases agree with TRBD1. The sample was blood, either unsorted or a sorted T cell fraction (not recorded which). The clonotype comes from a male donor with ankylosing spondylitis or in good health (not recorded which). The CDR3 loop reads CAWTDRSSYNEQFF. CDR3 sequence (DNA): TGTGCCTGGACGGACAGGAGCTCCTACAATGAGCAGTTCTTC. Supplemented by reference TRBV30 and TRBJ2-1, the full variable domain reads SQTIHQWPATLVQPVGSPLSLECTVEGTSNPNLYWYRQAAGRGLQLLFYSVGIGQISSEVPQNLSASRPQDRQFILSSKKLLLSDSGFYLCAWTDRSSYNEQFFGPGTRLTVL.